This T cell receptor beta chain originates from a study of blood T cells in healthy people across ages. Study-wide context: Template switching caught about one barcoded beta molecule for each two T cells. Study-level points and caveats: Getting older went along with TCR beta diversity per million T cells dropping roughly linearly. Unknown CMV status may confound age-related changes in expanded clones.

It was with a sample-barcoded 5' primer and a J-beta primer mix that a second PCR of roughly 7 to 12 cycles was run. Every cDNA was tagged by a template-switch adaptor with 12 random nucleotides. TCRdb re-derived calls from the 5' RACE reads in MiXCR, one entry per CDR3 protein. This table holds more than 1 million distinct CDR3 sequences, 40% to 50% found once. CDR1 SGHDT and CDR2 YYEEEE come from the germline V gene. V dropped 4 bases and J dropped 4; count of bases not matched to a gene: 6. The CDR3 is 15 residues long. In the case of this clonotype: The antigen is undetermined.

This rearrangement joins TRBV5-6 to TRBJ2-1, with 9 bases identical to TRBD1. The sequencing sample was made of blood. The receptor comes from a woman aged 55-69 years in good health. CDR3 sequence reads: CASSPTTGGYNEQFF. For the CDR3, the DNA is TGTGCCAGCAGCCCAACGACAGGGGGGTACAATGAGCAGTTCTTC.